This T cell receptor beta chain was documented in a study of spatial heterogeneity in lung cancer. Trimming removed 7 bases at V and 1 base at J, with 10 bases between. Germline assignment: CDR1 SGHVS and CDR2 FNYEAQ. The CDR3 is 14 amino acids. Every molecule of TCR cDNA had its own unique molecular identifier. TCRdb redid the calling of the 5' RACE reads with MiXCR, one entry per CDR3 protein. The sample consists of under 30,000 distinct CDR3 sequences, about 3% of them appearing once. Time point given: sample taken at primary tumor resection. Unsorted samples of tumor, nontumor lung or frozen PBMC had their whole RNA sequenced. Patients with untreated early-stage non-small cell lung cancer, numbering 72, were the donors. This clonotype is deemed medium-sized. Its antigen is not identified. Study-wide points: More often at tumor resection than at routine follow-up, ubiquitous expanded tumor TCRs were detected in the blood.

The material sequenced was PBMCs, taken at surgery. This receptor was obtained from a female donor with early-stage non-small cell lung cancer. V and J are TRBV7-6 and TRBJ2-2; D call uncertain. The CDR3 DNA reads as TGTGCCAGCACCCCGTGGGAGAACACCGGGGAGCTGTTTTTT. Its translation: CASTPWENTGELFF.